This is a list of T cell receptor beta chains from one sample in a study of T cell repertoires in cytomegalovirus infection. TCRdb processed the reads anew with MiXCR; each CDR3 protein has one entry. The data hold tens of thousands of distinct CDR3 sequences, with 20% observed a single time. The antigens for these receptors are not known. The specimen sequenced was PBMCs, sequenced either directly or after in vitro stimulation (not recorded which). These receptors were collected from a human donor in good health (CMV status not recorded). Some clones in this sample may be carry-over from other donors' samples. Each CDR3 is given with its conserved first and last residue. D genes are given only for firm matches. For some rows the clone size is stated as once, few or many, or as a class when expanded; others skip it.

j_call clone_size d_call v_call cdr3_nt cdr3_aa
TRBJ2-4 - TRBD1 TRBV5-3 TGTGCCAGCAGCTCGACAGGGGCCAAAAACATTCAGTACTTC CASSSTGAKNIQYF
TRBJ1-1 few TRBD1 TRBV5-4 TGTGCCAGCAGCTTCAGGGGGGGATCCACTGAAGCTTTCTTT CASSFRGGSTEAFF
TRBJ2-7 large - TRBV12-3/TRBV12-4 TGTGCCAGCAGTTTACTGCCTGACACCGACTACGAGCAGTACTTC CASSLLPDTDYEQYF
TRBJ2-2 few - TRBV5-6 TGTGCCAGCAGCTTGAACTATGGCACCGGGGAGCTGTTTTTT CASSLNYGTGELFF
TRBJ2-3 few - TRBV5-4 TGTGCCAGCAGCTTTCGGGGGACAGATACGCAGTATTTT CASSFRGTDTQYF
TRBJ2-7 - TRBD2 TRBV4-3 TGCGCCAGCAGCCAAGCCAGGACTAGCATCGAGCAGTACTTC CASSQARTSIEQYF
TRBJ2-7 few TRBD2 TRBV20-1 TGCAGTGCTAGAGCTGGAGGGAGGGAGGAGTGGCAGTACTTC CSARAGGREEWQYF
TRBJ2-7 - - TRBV4-1 TGCGCCAGCAGCCAAGCCTTCCAAGGGCCATCCTACGAGCAGTACTTC CASSQAFQGPSYEQYF
TRBJ2-7 many - TRBV12-3/TRBV12-4 TGTGCCAGCAGTTTAATCCTTGCCTACGAGCAGTACTTC CASSLILAYEQYF
TRBJ2-5 - TRBD1 TRBV12-5 TGTGCTAGTGTTCCGGACAGGGGGGTTGAGACCCAGTACTTC CASVPDRGVETQYF
TRBJ2-3 few TRBD2 TRBV5-4 TGTGCCAGCAGGGCGGGACTAGCGAACACAGATACGCAGTATTTT CASRAGLANTDTQYF
TRBJ2-1 - TRBD1 TRBV18 TGTGCCAGCTCACGCGGGACAGGGGTAACAAATGAGCAGTTCTTC CASSRGTGVTNEQFF
TRBJ1-1 - - TRBV18 TGTGCCAGCTCACCGCAGGGAATTGGGACTGAAGCTTTCTTT CASSPQGIGTEAFF
TRBJ2-2 many - TRBV7-9 TGTGCCAGCAGCTTATCGCAGAACCACGGGGAGCTGTTTTTT CASSLSQNHGELFF
TRBJ2-7 - TRBD2 TRBV20-1 TGCAGTGCGACAAGAGCGGGAGTCACCACCTACGAGCAGTACTTC CSATRAGVTTYEQYF
TRBJ2-1 many TRBD2 TRBV19 TGTGCCAGTAGTCGGGGACTAGCGGGAAGGGGTGAGCAGTTCTTC CASSRGLAGRGEQFF
TRBJ1-1 few - TRBV6-1 TGTGCCAGCAGTGAATATTTGGGCAGCATGAACACTGAAGCTTTCTTT CASSEYLGSMNTEAFF
TRBJ2-2 few - TRBV19 TGTGCCAGTAGTGCCCTAGCTGGGGAGCTGTTTTTT CASSALAGELFF
TRBJ2-7 few - TRBV28 TGTGCCAGCCTGGGAGAGCAGTACTTC CASLGEQYF
TRBJ1-5 - - TRBV29-1 TGCAGCGCACGGGCAGGGGATGTTGATCAGCCCCAGCATTTT CSARAGDVDQPQHF
TRBJ2-5 - - TRBV24-1 TGTGCCACCATGTACCAAGAGACCCAGTACTTC CATMYQETQYF
TRBJ2-7 medium-sized TRBD1 TRBV7-9 TGTGCCAGCAGCTTTGCAGGGACAGAGATCTCCTACGAGCAGTACTTC CASSFAGTEISYEQYF
TRBJ2-5 few TRBD1 TRBV6-1 TGTGCCAGCAGGGACACAGGGGAAGAGACCCAGTACTTC CASRDTGEETQYF
TRBJ2-1 many - TRBV29-1 TGCAGCGCCATTCCGGGCGCCTACAATGAGCAGTTCTTC CSAIPGAYNEQFF
TRBJ1-1 - - TRBV5-8 TGTGCCAGCAGCTTGTCGGGGGCTACTGAAGCTTTCTTT CASSLSGATEAFF
TRBJ1-2 many - TRBV12-3/TRBV12-4 TGTGCCAGCAGTTTCCCAGGGGTGAGTGGCTACACCTTC CASSFPGVSGYTF
TRBJ1-5 few - TRBV2 TGTGCCAGCAGTGAGGGGGGCGTTTATCAGCCCCAGCATTTT CASSEGGVYQPQHF
TRBJ1-1 few TRBD1 TRBV7-9 TGTGCCAGCAGCTCGGGCCAGGGGGACGGGGGGATCTTT CASSSGQGDGGIF
TRBJ1-5 many - TRBV28 TGTGCCAGCAGTTTCATGGAAGTAGGGATCAATCAGCCCCAGCATTTT CASSFMEVGINQPQHF
TRBJ2-5 few TRBD1 TRBV27 TGTGCCAGTCACCACAGGGGCTCGCGGGCAGAGACCCAGTACTTC CASHHRGSRAETQYF
TRBJ2-7 - - TRBV10-3 TGTGCCATCAGTGCCGGGTCCTACGAGCAGTACTTC CAISAGSYEQYF
TRBJ2-7 many - TRBV28 TGTGCCAGCACTTTGGAGGGCGAGCAGTACTTC CASTLEGEQYF
TRBJ2-5 many TRBD1 TRBV7-2 TGTGCCAGCGGAGAATGGGACAGGGGGCAGGAGACCCAGTACTTC CASGEWDRGQETQYF
TRBJ1-2 - TRBD1 TRBV28 TGTGCCAGTGGCTTCCCAGGGGGCTATGGCTACACCTTC CASGFPGGYGYTF
TRBJ2-3 - - TRBV20-1 TGCAGTGCCGGGGAGGACACAGATACGCAGTATTTT CSAGEDTDTQYF
TRBJ2-1 few - TRBV12-3/TRBV12-4 TGTGCCACCAACGTGGCGGGGCCAGACAATGAGCAGTTCTTC CATNVAGPDNEQFF
TRBJ2-6 - TRBD1 TRBV10-3 TGTGCCATCAGCCAGCGACAGGGTCGGACTGGGGCCAACGTCCTGACTTTC CAISQRQGRTGANVLTF
TRBJ1-1 - - TRBV6-5 TGTGCCAGCAGTTACGCGGGACTCTTAAACACTGAAGCTTTCTTT CASSYAGLLNTEAFF
TRBJ2-6 - - TRBV12-3/TRBV12-4 TGTGCCACTACAGGGTCCGGTGGGGCCAACGTCCTGACTTTC CATTGSGGANVLTF
TRBJ2-5 - - TRBV30 TGTGCCTGGAGTCCGGGGGCGGGGACATTAGAGACCCAGTACTTC CAWSPGAGTLETQYF
TRBJ1-1 - - TRBV7-4 TGTGCCAGCAGCCCAAGAGTTTCTTCAGCTGAAGCTTTCTTT CASSPRVSSAEAFF
TRBJ2-1 many TRBD1 TRBV5-4 TGTGCCAGCTCCCGACAGGGACGCAATGAGCAGTTCTTC CASSRQGRNEQFF